A single sample gave rise to the 15 T cell receptor beta chains below, sequenced in a study of blood T cell repertoires in COVID-19. Clones were sequenced by immunoSEQ multiplex PCR, and TCRdb holds only the in-frame ones, with some missing. The repertoire includes 200,000 to 250,000 clones, around 85% of them detected once, and 3% to 3.5% sits in the top ten. What was sequenced was PBMCs or T cells enriched from blood (not recorded which). These receptors were collected from a woman between 45 and 60 years old in a cohort exposed to, infected with or recovered from COVID-19 (not recorded which).

DNA for the CDR3: TGTGCCAGCAGCTCAATTCAACAGGGTCGGGGTGAAAAACTGTTTTTT. It encodes CASSSIQQGRGEKLFF. V gene TRBV5-4 combines with J gene TRBJ1-4; the D gene is possibly TRBD1 (6 bases). Deletions cut 3 bases from V and 7 bases from J, with 19 bases between. There are 16 residues in the CDR3. Germline V gene sequence: CDR1 SGHNT, CDR2 YYREEE (reference sequence).

The gene calls are TRBV7-2 and TRBJ1-6; no reliable D call. V was pared by 1 base and J by 5 bases, with 12 bases between. The CDR3 is 16 residues long. Germline assignment: CDR1 SGHTA and CDR2 FQGNSA. The CDR3 nucleotides are TGTGCCAGCAGCTTAGGAGGAGGACGGCATAATTCACCCCTCCACTTT. Encoded protein: CASSLGGGRHNSPLHF.

This chain connects TRBV5-4 to TRBJ1-6; D perhaps matches TRBD1 (6 bases). The CDR3 runs to 16 residues. The germline V gene has CDR1 SGHNT and CDR2 YYREEE (reference sequence). Trimming shortened V by 4 bases and J by 3 bases, and 14 bases separated the two germline ends. CDR3 protein: CASSNLQGSYNSPLHF. CDR3 in DNA: TGTGCCAGCAGCAATTTACAGGGCAGCTATAATTCACCCCTCCACTTT. The full variable domain, in which reference TRBV5-4 and TRBJ1-6 provide the parts outside the CDR3, is ETGVTQSPTHLIKTRGQQVTLRCSSQSGHNTVSWYQQALGQGPQFIFQYYREEENGRGNFPPRFSGLQFPNYSSELNVNALELDDSALYLCASSNLQGSYNSPLHFGNGTRLTVT.

The V call is TRBV27, the J call TRBJ2-3, with a possible D match to TRBD1 (6 bases). Germline CDR1 and CDR2: MNHEY and SMNVEV (reference sequence). Trimming removed 4 bases from V and 6 bases from J, with 17 bases in between. There are 15 residues in the CDR3. The CDR3 coding sequence is TGTGCCAGCAGTTCTCAGGGGAATGGTGGGGATACGCAGTATTTT. Its protein is CASSSQGNGGDTQYF.

CDR3 sequence (DNA): TGCAGTGCTAGAGATACGAGAGAAGCTTTCTTT. Translating gives CSARDTREAFF. The V call is TRBV20-1, the J call TRBJ1-1; unclear D gene. There are 11 residues in the CDR3. Per the germline V gene, CDR1 is DFQATT and CDR2 is SNEGSKA (reference sequence). Trimming cost V 0 bases and J 8 bases, with 7 bases left between them.

V is TRBV18 and J is TRBJ2-5, with D possibly TRBD1 on 5 matching bases. The ends were cut back, 2 bases at V and 0 bases at J, with 10 bases in the middle. Germline V gene data show CDR1 as KGHSH and CDR2 as LQKENI. The CDR3 is 15 residues long. Written as DNA, the CDR3 is TGTGCCAGCTCACCAAGACAGACCTACCAAGAGACCCAGTACTTC. Its protein product is CASSPRQTYQETQYF.

The chain links TRBV4-3 to TRBJ2-3; 9 bases align to TRBD2. CDR3 size: 18 residues. The germline gives CDR1 LGHNA, CDR2 YSLEER. With 0 bases clipped from V and 3 bases from J, the junction kept 10 bases outside the gene matches. The CDR3 protein is CASSQDLGGGAWTDTQYF. The CDR3 DNA reads TGCGCCAGCAGCCAAGATCTAGGCGGGGGGGCTTGGACAGATACGCAGTATTTT.

The genes are TRBV19 and TRBJ2-7; TRBD1 agrees at 7 bases. Trimming at V came to 6 bases and at J to 2 bases, leaving 7 bases not matched to a gene. This CDR3 is 14 amino acids long. Per germline, CDR1 LNHDA and CDR2 SQIVND (reference sequence). DNA of the CDR3: TGTGCCAGTAGCAAACAGGGGATCGCCTACGAGCAGTACTTC. This encodes CASSKQGIAYEQYF. Together with reference TRBV19 and TRBJ2-7, the CDR3 gives the full variable domain: DGGITQSPKYLFRKEGQNVTLSCEQNLNHDAMYWYRQDPGQGLRLIYYSQIVNDFQKGDIAEGYSVSREKKESFPLTVTSAQKNPTAFYLCASSKQGIAYEQYFGPGTRLTVT.

This clone came up a few times. The V and J genes are TRBV5-1 and TRBJ1-1; a weak D match, TRBD1 (5 bases). Trimming took 4 bases from V and 1 from J, leaving 8 bases between them. The CDR3 totals 13 residues. Germline CDR1 is SGHRS and CDR2 is YFSETQ. The CDR3: CASSKDTNTEAFF. DNA of the CDR3: TGCGCCAGCAGCAAGGACACGAACACTGAAGCTTTCTTT.

The rearrangement joins TRBV18 to TRBJ1-2; tentative D call: TRBD1 (5 bases). The CDR3 has 13 amino acids. The germline V gene encodes CDR1 KGHSH and CDR2 LQKENI. Trimming shortened V by 2 bases and J by 8 bases, and 12 bases separated the two germline ends. CDR3 DNA sequence: TGTGCCAGCTCACCAGTGGACAAAGAGGGCTACACCTTC. Amino acid sequence: CASSPVDKEGYTF.

This clone was seen only a few times. This sequence joins TRBV7-8 and TRBJ1-3; D is ambiguous. CDR1 and CDR2 from the germline V gene are SGHVS and FQNEAQ. The CDR3 runs 14 residues. Trimming removed 3 bases at V and 2 bases at J, with 8 bases between. The CDR3 reads CASSLRGTGNTIYF. DNA of the CDR3: TGTGCCAGCAGCTTGCGAGGGACTGGAAACACCATATATTTT.

The gene calls are TRBV5-1 and TRBJ1-4; weak D call: TRBD1 (5 bases). The CDR3 sequence is 13 residues long. Germline CDR1 reads SGHRS; CDR2 reads YFSETQ. The V and J ends lost 5 bases and 7 bases respectively, with 12 bases between them. The CDR3 DNA is TGCGCCAGCAGTTGGCAGGGTGGTGAAAAACTGTTTTTT. This sequence encodes CASSWQGGEKLFF. The entire variable domain, with the rest obtained from reference TRBV5-1 and TRBJ1-4, is as follows: KAGVTQTPRYLIKTRGQQVTLSCSPISGHRSVSWYQQTPGQGLQFLFEYFSETQRNKGNFPGRFSGRQFSNSRSEMNVSTLELGDSALYLCASSWQGGEKLFFGSGTQLSVL.

CDR3 amino acids: CASSYLHTQEGGYTF. The CDR3 DNA is TGTGCCAGCAGTTACCTACACACCCAGGAAGGTGGCTACACCTTC. The J gene is TRBJ1-2, the V gene TRBV6-5; D unclear. This CDR3 has 15 amino acids. With 2 bases removed from V and 7 bases from J, the gap between germline ends came to 17 bases. Germline V CDR1 and CDR2: MNHEY, SVGAGI.

V and J are TRBV4-2 and TRBJ2-3; TRBD2 agrees at 12 bases. Germline trimming cut 1 base from V and 0 bases from J; bases unmatched to any gene: 5. The CDR3 is 18 residues long. CDR1 and CDR2 (germline): LGHNA, YNFKEQ. The CDR3: CASSQGGTSGGSTDTQYF. The DNA for the CDR3 is TGTGCCAGCAGCCAAGGGGGAACTAGCGGGGGGAGCACAGATACGCAGTATTTT.

This chain uses TRBV18 with TRBJ2-7; 7 bases line up with TRBD1. Trimming cost V 5 bases and J 3 bases; bases outside gene matches: 10. CDR1 KGHSH and CDR2 LQKENI come from the germline V gene. The CDR3 consists of 15 residues. The CDR3 DNA reads as TGTGCCAGCTCATCGGGACAGACGAATTTCTACGAGCAGTACTTC. Its translation is CASSSGQTNFYEQYF.